Reported below is one TCR beta chain. V was trimmed by 1 base and J by 4 bases, leaving 14 bases between them. CDR1 is SGHAT and CDR2 is FQNNGV in the germline V gene. This CDR3 comprises 16 residues. This sample is drawn from a study of cytomegalovirus exposure and HLA in healthy donors. Use of 60 Vbeta and 13 Jbeta primers characterized the PCR. Profiling relied on immunoSEQ multiplex PCR, and the TCRdb table lists in-frame clones only, not all of them. Here the sample table reports 65,000 to 90,000 clones. Sequenced sample: PBMCs. This TCR came from a middle-aged man in good health and CMV-seronegative. This chain joins TRBV11-2 and TRBJ2-1, with D tentatively TRBD2 (7 bases). CDR3 protein: CASSLGAGAEYNEQFF. The CDR3 DNA sequence: TGTGCCAGCAGCTTAGGGGCGGGGGCCGAATACAATGAGCAGTTCTTC.